Below, 2 T cell receptor beta chains from the same sample are listed, as sequenced in a study of blood T cell repertoires in COVID-19. Only in-frame clones appear in the TCRdb table, and some are missing; sequencing was by immunoSEQ multiplex PCR. The data contain about 12,000 clones, approximately 77% of them singletons. The specimen sequenced was peripheral blood. The receptors derive from a man aged 60-69 years with COVID-19, enrolled during active disease.

The chain joins TRBV6-5 to TRBJ2-3; 11 nucleotides match TRBD2. The CDR3 covers 15 residues. Germline V CDR1 and CDR2: MNHEY, SVGAGI. V lost 6 bases, J lost 5 bases, and 7 bases stayed unmatched. CDR3 protein: CASRIAGGPEDTQYF. The CDR3, as DNA: TGTGCCAGCAGAATAGCGGGGGGGCCGGAAGATACGCAGTATTTT.

In DNA, the CDR3 is TGTGCCAGCAGCTTAGATATTGGAGGGAAGGGCACTGAAGCTTTCTTT. It translates to CASSLDIGGKGTEAFF. The chain couples TRBV7-8 to TRBJ1-1; D is unclear. CDR3 length equals 16 residues. V lost 1 base and J lost 4, with 16 bases in between. Germline values: CDR1 SGHVS, CDR2 FQNEAQ.